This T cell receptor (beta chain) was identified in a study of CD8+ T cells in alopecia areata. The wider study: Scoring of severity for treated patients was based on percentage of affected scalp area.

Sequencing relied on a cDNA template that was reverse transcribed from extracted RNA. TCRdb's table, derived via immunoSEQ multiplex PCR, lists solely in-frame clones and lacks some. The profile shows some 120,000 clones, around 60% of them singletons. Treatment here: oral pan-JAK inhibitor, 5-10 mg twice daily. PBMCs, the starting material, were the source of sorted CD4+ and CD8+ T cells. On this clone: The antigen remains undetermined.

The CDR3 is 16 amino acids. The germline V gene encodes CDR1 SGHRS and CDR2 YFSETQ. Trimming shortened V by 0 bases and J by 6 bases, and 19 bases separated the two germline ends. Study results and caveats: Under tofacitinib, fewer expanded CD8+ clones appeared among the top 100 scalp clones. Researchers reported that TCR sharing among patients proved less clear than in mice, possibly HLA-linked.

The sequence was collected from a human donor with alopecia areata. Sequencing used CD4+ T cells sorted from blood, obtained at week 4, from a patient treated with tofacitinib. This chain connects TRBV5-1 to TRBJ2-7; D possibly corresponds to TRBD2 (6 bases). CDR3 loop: CASSLVAGRTGGEQYF. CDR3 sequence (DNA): TGCGCCAGCAGCTTGGTGGCTGGCCGGACCGGGGGCGAGCAGTACTTC. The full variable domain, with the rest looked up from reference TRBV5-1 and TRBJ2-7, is KAGVTQTPRYLIKTRGQQVTLSCSPISGHRSVSWYQQTPGQGLQFLFEYFSETQRNKGNFPGRFSGRQFSNSRSEMNVSTLELGDSALYLCASSLVAGRTGGEQYFGPGTRLTVT.